The clone carrying this T cell receptor beta chain was recorded once. The sample is drawn from a study of molecular identifiers for immune sequencing clone quantification. TCRdb used MiXCR to reprocess the PCR reads, holding one entry per CDR3 protein. The data show 350,000 or so distinct CDR3 sequences, over 20% seen once. Germline-derived CDR1 and CDR2 are SGHTA and FQGNSA. V dropped 3 bases and J dropped 6; count of bases not matched to a gene: 9. This CDR3 has 15 amino acids. The origin of this receptor is a human donor in good health. Some libraries in this study had Jurkat cell RNA spiked in. The sequencing input was naive CD8+ T cells from blood, with Jurkat cell RNA spiked in. Noted subset: FACS-sorted CD8+CD4-CCR7+CD45RA+ naive T cells. V gene TRBV7-2 combines with J gene TRBJ2-3; the match to TRBD2 covers 7 bases. The CDR3 DNA reads TGTGCCAGCAGCTTGGATGGCGGGAGTCTTGATACGCAGTATTTT. Encoded protein: CASSLDGGSLDTQYF.